Listed below are T cell receptor beta chains from one sample, sequenced in a study of T cells in Graves' hyperthyroidism and ophthalmopathy. TCRdb re-called the multiplex PCR reads through MiXCR, storing one row per CDR3 protein. The data show more than 300,000 distinct CDR3 sequences, about 18% seen once. The sequencing sample was made of blood. These receptors were collected from a woman aged 25-40 years with Graves' hyperthyroidism that later progressed to Graves' ophthalmopathy. Each CDR3 is given with its conserved first and last residue. A D gene is named only where the DNA matches it firmly. A row's size may be missing; if present it is once, few, many or a size class.

J: TRBJ2-2; size: few; V: TRBV6-1; D: TRBD1; DNA: TGTGCCATCTCGACGACAATACGGGACAGGGGACAGCTGTTTTTT; CDR3: CAISTTIRDRGQLFF
J: TRBJ2-1; size: many; V: TRBV19; D: TRBD1; DNA: TGTGCCAGTAGTACTCAGGGGGTAGGTGAGCAGTTCTTC; CDR3: CASSTQGVGEQFF
J: TRBJ1-5; size: .; V: TRBV30; D: .; DNA: TGTGCCTGGACCCCCGGGGGTAATCAGCCCCAGCATTTT; CDR3: CAWTPGGNQPQHF
J: TRBJ2-1; size: many; V: TRBV18; D: .; DNA: TGTGCCAGCTCAGCGACAGGAGGTGGGGTTACGGGCAATGAGCAGTTCTTC; CDR3: CASSATGGGVTGNEQFF
J: TRBJ2-2; size: many; V: TRBV27; D: .; DNA: TGTGCCAGCAGTTTAGCGGTGGGCACCGGGGAGCTGTTTTTT; CDR3: CASSLAVGTGELFF
J: TRBJ1-6; size: many; V: TRBV6-1; D: .; DNA: TGTGCCAGCGGAAGACCTACAGGGAATGCACCCCTCCACTTT; CDR3: CASGRPTGNAPLHF
J: TRBJ2-5; size: few; V: TRBV20-1; D: TRBD2; DNA: TGCAGTGCGTCGCCTAGCGGGCCTCAAGAGACCCAGTACTTC; CDR3: CSASPSGPQETQYF
J: TRBJ1-2; size: .; V: TRBV7-2; D: .; DNA: TGTGCCAGCAGCTTAGGTCCAGGAAACTTAGACTATGGCTACACCTTC; CDR3: CASSLGPGNLDYGYTF
J: TRBJ2-7; size: .; V: TRBV2; D: TRBD2; DNA: TGTGCCAGCAGTGAATTCACGGCTCGGTTTAGCGGGAGGGGGAGCTCCTACGAGCAGTACTTC; CDR3: CASSEFTARFSGRGSSYEQYF
J: TRBJ1-2; size: many; V: TRBV10-3; D: .; DNA: TGTGCCATCAGTGAGTCCCAGACTAGCTATGGCTACACCTTC; CDR3: CAISESQTSYGYTF
J: TRBJ2-2; size: many; V: TRBV12-3/TRBV12-4; D: TRBD2; DNA: TGTGCCAGCTTCCTAGCGGGAGGGCCGAACACCGGGGAGCTGTTTTTT; CDR3: CASFLAGGPNTGELFF
J: TRBJ2-7; size: few; V: TRBV28; D: .; DNA: TGTGCCAGCAACACCCCTTGGCGGGAAGTTTACGAGCAGTACTTC; CDR3: CASNTPWREVYEQYF
J: TRBJ2-1; size: many; V: TRBV11-1; D: .; DNA: TGTGCCGGCTGGGGGGGGGCTCAGGGCAATGAGCAGTTCTTC; CDR3: CAGWGGAQGNEQFF
J: TRBJ1-5; size: many; V: TRBV30; D: .; DNA: TGTGCCTGGAGCGGTAAGCCCGGCCCCCCCAGTCAGCCCCAGCATTTT; CDR3: CAWSGKPGPPSQPQHF
J: TRBJ2-1; size: many; V: TRBV5-1; D: .; DNA: TGCGCCAGCAGCTTGGGGATAGGACAAAAGACCTACAATGAGCAGTTCTTC; CDR3: CASSLGIGQKTYNEQFF
J: TRBJ1-1; size: many; V: TRBV30; D: .; DNA: TGTGCCTGGAGTCGGGGCACTGAAGCTTTCTTT; CDR3: CAWSRGTEAFF
J: TRBJ1-1; size: many; V: TRBV27; D: .; DNA: TGTGCCAGCAGTTCCCTACGGCTACTGAACACTGAAGCTTTCTTT; CDR3: CASSSLRLLNTEAFF
J: TRBJ2-7; size: many; V: TRBV20-1; D: TRBD2; DNA: TGCAGTGCTAGAGATGGAATGGCGGGAGGAACCTACGAGCAGTACTTC; CDR3: CSARDGMAGGTYEQYF
J: TRBJ1-2; size: many; V: TRBV30; D: .; DNA: TGTGCCTGGAGAACCTTAACAACAACAGCTTTCACCTTC; CDR3: CAWRTLTTTAFTF
J: TRBJ2-5; size: many; V: TRBV28; D: TRBD2; DNA: TGTGCCAGCAGTTTAGGGGTAACGGGACTAGCGGGTCTGACCCAGTACTTC; CDR3: CASSLGVTGLAGLTQYF
J: TRBJ1-4; size: .; V: TRBV30; D: .; DNA: TGTGCCTGGAGTGTACGTCTTAACGGGGTTGCGGGTAATGAAAAACTGTTTTTT; CDR3: CAWSVRLNGVAGNEKLFF
J: TRBJ2-1; size: many; V: TRBV3-1; D: .; DNA: TGTGCCAGCAGCCAAGGACATGGGGGGAGGGGGTACAATGAGCAGTTCTTC; CDR3: CASSQGHGGRGYNEQFF
J: TRBJ2-7; size: many; V: TRBV5-1; D: TRBD1; DNA: TGCGCCAGCAGCTTAGTCTCCGGGACAGGGGACCTCTACGAGCAGTACTTC; CDR3: CASSLVSGTGDLYEQYF
J: TRBJ2-3; size: many; V: TRBV19; D: .; DNA: TGTGCCAGTAGTATAGTTCCAGCCGATACGCAGTATTTT; CDR3: CASSIVPADTQYF
J: TRBJ2-7; size: few; V: TRBV19; D: TRBD1; DNA: TGTGCCAGTAGTATAGCGAGACAGGGGACCTACGAGCAGTACTTC; CDR3: CASSIARQGTYEQYF
J: TRBJ2-3; size: few; V: TRBV11-2; D: TRBD2; DNA: TGTGCCAGCAGCCAAGCAAACAGCGGGGGGGCCGATACGCAGTATTTT; CDR3: CASSQANSGGADTQYF
J: TRBJ1-1; size: many; V: TRBV4-1; D: .; DNA: TGCGCCAGCAGCCAACGAACAGTGAGCACTGAAGCTTTCTTT; CDR3: CASSQRTVSTEAFF
J: TRBJ1-2; size: .; V: TRBV6-1; D: .; DNA: TGTGCCAGCAGTGAAGTTCGCACGAGCTATGGCTACACCTTC; CDR3: CASSEVRTSYGYTF
J: TRBJ2-3; size: many; V: TRBV7-9; D: .; DNA: TGTGCCAGTTTCCACGAGGGGACCGCTAGCACAGATACGCAGTATTTT; CDR3: CASFHEGTASTDTQYF
J: TRBJ2-1; size: .; V: TRBV5-1; D: TRBD2; DNA: TGCGCCAGCAGCTTGGGCAATCCGGGACTAGCGGGAGTCGGGTCCTACAATGAGCAGTTCTTC; CDR3: CASSLGNPGLAGVGSYNEQFF
J: TRBJ2-3; size: many; V: TRBV6-5; D: TRBD2; DNA: TGTGCCAGCAGTTACTCGATTAGCGGGGGGTCCCCCTCTGTCACAGATACGCAGTATTTT; CDR3: CASSYSISGGSPSVTDTQYF
J: TRBJ1-6; size: many; V: TRBV5-4; D: .; DNA: TGTGCCAGCAGCGTGAGAAATTCACCCCTCCACTTT; CDR3: CASSVRNSPLHF
J: TRBJ1-2; size: .; V: TRBV12-3/TRBV12-4; D: .; DNA: TGTGCCACCCGAGGGGTGAGCTACACCTTC; CDR3: CATRGVSYTF
J: TRBJ1-4; size: many; V: TRBV7-6; D: .; DNA: TGTGCCAGCAGCTTAGGCGGAGGGTTTGAAAAACTGTTTTTT; CDR3: CASSLGGGFEKLFF
J: TRBJ2-3; size: .; V: TRBV7-9; D: TRBD2; DNA: TGTGCCAGCAGCCACGAAACCTCTAGCGGGGGGAGGTATACGCAGTATTTT; CDR3: CASSHETSSGGRYTQYF
J: TRBJ2-1; size: many; V: TRBV5-1; D: TRBD2; DNA: TGCGCCAGCAGCTTGGCCCTAGCGGGGGGGTTCTCGGGCGGAAATGAGCAGTTCTTC; CDR3: CASSLALAGGFSGGNEQFF